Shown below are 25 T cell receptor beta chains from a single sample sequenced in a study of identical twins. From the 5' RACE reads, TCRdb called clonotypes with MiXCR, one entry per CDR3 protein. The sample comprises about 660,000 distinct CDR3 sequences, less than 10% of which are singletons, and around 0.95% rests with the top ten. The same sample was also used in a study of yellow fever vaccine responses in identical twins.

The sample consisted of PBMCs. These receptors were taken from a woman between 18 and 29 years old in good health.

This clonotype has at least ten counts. CDR3 coding DNA: TGTGCCAGCAGCTTAATGGACGGGACAGGTTTCGATACGCAGTATTTT. Encoded protein: CASSLMDGTGFDTQYF. The J gene is TRBJ2-3, the V gene TRBV7-9; 8 bases are shared with TRBD1. The germline CDR1 and CDR2 sequences are SEHNR and FQNEAQ (reference sequence). The CDR3 is 16 amino acids. V trimming: 2 bases; J trimming: 6 bases; junction bases outside the gene matches: 10.

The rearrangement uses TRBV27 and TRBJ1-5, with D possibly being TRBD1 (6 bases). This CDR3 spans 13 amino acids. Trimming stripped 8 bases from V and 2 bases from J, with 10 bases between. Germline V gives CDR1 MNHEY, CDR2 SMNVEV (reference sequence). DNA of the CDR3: TGTGCCAGCGGCCCAGGGGGCAATCAGCCCCAGCATTTT. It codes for CASGPGGNQPQHF.

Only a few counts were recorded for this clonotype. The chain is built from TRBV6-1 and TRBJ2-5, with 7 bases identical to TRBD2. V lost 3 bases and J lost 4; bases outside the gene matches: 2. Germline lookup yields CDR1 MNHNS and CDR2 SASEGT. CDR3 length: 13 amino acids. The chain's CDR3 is CASSERLAETQYF. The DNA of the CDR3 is TGTGCCAGCAGTGAGCGACTAGCAGAGACCCAGTACTTC.

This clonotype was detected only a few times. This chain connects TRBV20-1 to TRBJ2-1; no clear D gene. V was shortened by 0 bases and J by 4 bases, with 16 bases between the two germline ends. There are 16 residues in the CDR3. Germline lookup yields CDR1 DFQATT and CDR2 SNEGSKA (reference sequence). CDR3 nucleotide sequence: TGCAGTGCTAGAGATCTCCAAAGCGAGACATACAATGAGCAGTTCTTC. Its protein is CSARDLQSETYNEQFF.

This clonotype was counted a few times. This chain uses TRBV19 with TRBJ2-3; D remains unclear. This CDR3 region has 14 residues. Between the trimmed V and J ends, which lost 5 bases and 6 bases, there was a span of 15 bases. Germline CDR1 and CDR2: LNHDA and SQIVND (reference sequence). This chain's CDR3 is CASSHPSRGDTQYF. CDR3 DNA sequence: TGTGCCAGTAGTCACCCCTCTAGAGGCGATACGCAGTATTTT. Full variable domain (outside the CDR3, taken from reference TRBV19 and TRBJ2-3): DGGITQSPKYLFRKEGQNVTLSCEQNLNHDAMYWYRQDPGQGLRLIYYSQIVNDFQKGDIAEGYSVSREKKESFPLTVTSAQKNPTAFYLCASSHPSRGDTQYFGPGTRLTVL.

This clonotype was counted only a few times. This CDR3 is CASSAGQGGNTGELFF. The CDR3 DNA follows: TGTGCCAGCAGCGCCGGACAGGGCGGGAACACCGGGGAGCTGTTTTTT. V gene TRBV5-6 combines with J gene TRBJ2-2; 8 bases agree with TRBD1. V was pared by 4 bases and J by 1 base, with 6 bases of the junction left unmatched. Germline assignment: CDR1 SGHDT and CDR2 YYEEEE. CDR3 length: 16 residues.

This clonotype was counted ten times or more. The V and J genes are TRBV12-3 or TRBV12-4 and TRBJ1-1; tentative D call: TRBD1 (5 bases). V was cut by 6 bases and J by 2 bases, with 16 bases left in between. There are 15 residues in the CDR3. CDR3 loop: CASSYRGSGNTEAFF. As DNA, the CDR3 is TGTGCCAGCAGCTACCGGGGGTCCGGAAACACTGAAGCTTTCTTT.

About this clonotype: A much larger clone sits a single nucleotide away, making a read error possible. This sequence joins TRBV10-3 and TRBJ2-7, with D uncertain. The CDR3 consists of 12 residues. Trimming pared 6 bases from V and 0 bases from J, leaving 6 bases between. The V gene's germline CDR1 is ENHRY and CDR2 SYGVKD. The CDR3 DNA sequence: TGTGCCATCAGAGAGAGCTCCTACGAGCAGTACTTC. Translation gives CAIRESSYEQYF.

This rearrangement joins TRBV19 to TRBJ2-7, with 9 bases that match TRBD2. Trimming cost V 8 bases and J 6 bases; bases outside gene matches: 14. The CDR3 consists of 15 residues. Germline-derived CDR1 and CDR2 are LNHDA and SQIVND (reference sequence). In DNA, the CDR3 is TGTGCCAGTTCCTCCCCCCTAGCGGGAATCGCCGAGCAGTACTTC. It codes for CASSSPLAGIAEQYF.

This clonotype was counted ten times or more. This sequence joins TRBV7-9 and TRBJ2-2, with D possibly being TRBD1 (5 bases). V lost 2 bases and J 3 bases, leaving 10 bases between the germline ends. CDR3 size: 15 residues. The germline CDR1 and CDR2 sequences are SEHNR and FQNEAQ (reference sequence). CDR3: CASSLLTGYTGELFF. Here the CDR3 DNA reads TGTGCCAGCAGCTTACTTACAGGATACACCGGGGAGCTGTTTTTT.

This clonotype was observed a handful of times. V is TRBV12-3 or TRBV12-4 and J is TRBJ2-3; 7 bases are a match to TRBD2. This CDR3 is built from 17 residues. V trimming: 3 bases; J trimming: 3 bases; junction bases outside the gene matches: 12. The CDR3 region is CASSFGGGPGRTDTQYF. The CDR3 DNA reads TGTGCCAGCAGTTTCGGGGGAGGGCCAGGGAGGACAGATACGCAGTATTTT.

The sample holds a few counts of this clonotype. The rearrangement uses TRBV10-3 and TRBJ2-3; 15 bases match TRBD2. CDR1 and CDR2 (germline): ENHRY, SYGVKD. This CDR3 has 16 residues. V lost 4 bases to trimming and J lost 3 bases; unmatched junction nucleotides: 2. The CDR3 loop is CAISAGTSGGTDTQYF. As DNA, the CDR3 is TGTGCCATCAGTGCAGGGACTAGCGGGGGGACAGATACGCAGTATTTT.

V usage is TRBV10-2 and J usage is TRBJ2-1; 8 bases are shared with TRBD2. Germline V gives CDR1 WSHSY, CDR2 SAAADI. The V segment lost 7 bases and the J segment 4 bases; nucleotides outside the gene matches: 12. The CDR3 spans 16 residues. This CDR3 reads CASTPSGSLAYNEQFF. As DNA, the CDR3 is TGCGCCAGCACCCCAAGCGGGAGTCTTGCATACAATGAGCAGTTCTTC.

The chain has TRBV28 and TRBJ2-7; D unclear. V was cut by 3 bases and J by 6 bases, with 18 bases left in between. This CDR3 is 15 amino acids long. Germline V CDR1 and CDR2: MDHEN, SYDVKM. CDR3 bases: TGTGCCAGCAGTTTTTTGGCTACCTCCCTGCGCGAGCAGTACTTC. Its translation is CASSFLATSLREQYF.

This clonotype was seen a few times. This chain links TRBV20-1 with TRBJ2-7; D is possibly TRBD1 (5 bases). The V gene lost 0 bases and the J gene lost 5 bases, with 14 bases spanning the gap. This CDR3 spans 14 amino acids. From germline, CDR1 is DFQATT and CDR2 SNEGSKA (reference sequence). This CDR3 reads CSARDVRGPNEQYF. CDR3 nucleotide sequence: TGCAGTGCTAGAGATGTAAGGGGCCCTAACGAGCAGTACTTC.

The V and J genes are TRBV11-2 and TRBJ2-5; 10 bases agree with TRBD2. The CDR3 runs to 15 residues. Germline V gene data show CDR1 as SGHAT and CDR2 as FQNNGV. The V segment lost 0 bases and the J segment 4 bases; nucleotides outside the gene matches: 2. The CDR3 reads CASSLDGLAVETQYF. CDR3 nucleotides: TGTGCCAGCAGCTTAGACGGACTAGCGGTAGAGACCCAGTACTTC.

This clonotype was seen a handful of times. Written as DNA, the CDR3 is TGTGCCAGCAGTGGGGCTACTAGCGGGAGAACCTACGAGCAGTACTTC. Its protein product is CASSGATSGRTYEQYF. The chain uses TRBV6-1 and TRBJ2-7; 11 bases are a match to TRBD2. Germline CDR1 is MNHNS and CDR2 is SASEGT. CDR3 length: 16 amino acids. The V and J ends lost 4 bases and 2 bases, in that order; junction bases with no gene match: 7.

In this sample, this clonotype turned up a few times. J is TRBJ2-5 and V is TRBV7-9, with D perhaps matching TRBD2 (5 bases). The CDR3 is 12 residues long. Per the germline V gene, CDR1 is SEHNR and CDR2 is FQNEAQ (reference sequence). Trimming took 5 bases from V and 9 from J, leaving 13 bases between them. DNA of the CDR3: TGTGCCAGCAGCCTTAGCAGCGGAGCCCAGTACTTC. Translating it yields CASSLSSGAQYF.

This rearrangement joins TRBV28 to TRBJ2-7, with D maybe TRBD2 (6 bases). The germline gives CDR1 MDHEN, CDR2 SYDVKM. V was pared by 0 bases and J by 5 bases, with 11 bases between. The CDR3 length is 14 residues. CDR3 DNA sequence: TGTGCCAGCAGTTTATGGCGGGAATCCAACGAGCAGTACTTC. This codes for CASSLWRESNEQYF.

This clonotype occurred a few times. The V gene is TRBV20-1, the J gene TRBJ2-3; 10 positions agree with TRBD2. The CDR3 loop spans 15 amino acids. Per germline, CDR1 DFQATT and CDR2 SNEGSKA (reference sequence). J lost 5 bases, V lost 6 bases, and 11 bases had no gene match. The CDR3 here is CSADGLADSGDTQYF. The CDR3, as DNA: TGCAGTGCCGATGGACTAGCGGATTCGGGAGATACGCAGTATTTT.

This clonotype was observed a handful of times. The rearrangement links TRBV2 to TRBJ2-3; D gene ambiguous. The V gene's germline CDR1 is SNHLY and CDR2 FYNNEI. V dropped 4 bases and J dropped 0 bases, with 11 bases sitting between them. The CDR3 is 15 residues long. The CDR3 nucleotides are TGTGCCAGCAGTGCTTTTATGCCTAGCACAGATACGCAGTATTTT. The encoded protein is CASSAFMPSTDTQYF.

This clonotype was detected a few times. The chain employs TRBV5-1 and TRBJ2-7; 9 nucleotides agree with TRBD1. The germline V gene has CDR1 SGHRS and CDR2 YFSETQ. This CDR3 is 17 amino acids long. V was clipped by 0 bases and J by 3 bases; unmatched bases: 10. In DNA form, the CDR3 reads TGCGCCAGCAGCTTGGCCCCGCCCGGGACAGGGTACTACGAGCAGTACTTC. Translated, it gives CASSLAPPGTGYYEQYF.

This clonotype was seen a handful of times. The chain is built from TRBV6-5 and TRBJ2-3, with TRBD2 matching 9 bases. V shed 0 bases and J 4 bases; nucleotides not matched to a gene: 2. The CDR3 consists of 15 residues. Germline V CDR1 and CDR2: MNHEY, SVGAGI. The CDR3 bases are TGTGCCAGCAGTTACTCGATAGCGGGGGCAGATACGCAGTATTTT. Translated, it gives CASSYSIAGADTQYF.

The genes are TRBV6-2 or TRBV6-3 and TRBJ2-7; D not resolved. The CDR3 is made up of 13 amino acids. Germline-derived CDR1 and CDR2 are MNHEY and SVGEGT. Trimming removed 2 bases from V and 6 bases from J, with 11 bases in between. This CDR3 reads CASSYGPPGEQYF. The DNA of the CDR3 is TGTGCCAGCAGTTACGGACCCCCGGGCGAGCAGTACTTC.

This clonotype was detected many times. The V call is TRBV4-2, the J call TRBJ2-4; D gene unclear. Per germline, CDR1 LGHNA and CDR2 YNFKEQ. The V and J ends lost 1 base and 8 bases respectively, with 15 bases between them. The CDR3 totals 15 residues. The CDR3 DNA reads TGTGCCAGCAGCCAAGGGCTCCCGAAAGCGCACATTCAGTACTTC. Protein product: CASSQGLPKAHIQYF.